These T cell receptor beta chains were read from a single sample in a study of blood T cell repertoires in COVID-19. Method: immunoSEQ multiplex PCR; TCRdb's copy keeps in-frame clones and lacks some. The table lists more than 200,000 clones, roughly 90% of them singletons, with more than 0.55% in the top ten. The sequenced sample was peripheral blood. The source is a human donor in a cohort sampled during active COVID-19. Each CDR3 is given with its conserved first and last residue. Each record gives: J gene, clone size, D gene, V gene, CDR3 protein, CDR3 DNA. The D gene is left open where the match is weak. Clone size is stated in some rows and not others, as once, few, many or a class when expanded.

j_gene: TRBJ2-3; abundance: NA; d_gene: TRBD1; v_gene: TRBV5-1; CDR3aa: CASTPPGQGRVHTQYF; CDR3nt: TGCGCCAGCACCCCGCCGGGACAGGGAAGAGTTCATACGCAGTATTTT
j_gene: TRBJ2-1; abundance: NA; d_gene: TRBD2; v_gene: TRBV6-5; CDR3aa: CASSYPTSGGANEQFF; CDR3nt: TGTGCCAGCAGTTACCCGACTAGCGGGGGGGCTAATGAGCAGTTCTTC
j_gene: TRBJ2-7; abundance: NA; d_gene: TRBD1; v_gene: TRBV7-2; CDR3aa: CASSPRTGSSYEQYF; CDR3nt: TGTGCCAGCAGCCCAAGGACAGGAAGCTCCTACGAGCAGTACTTC
j_gene: TRBJ1-1; abundance: NA; d_gene: NA; v_gene: TRBV10-3; CDR3aa: CAISEGSWGTEAFF; CDR3nt: TGTGCCATCAGTGAGGGGAGTTGGGGTACTGAAGCTTTCTTT
j_gene: TRBJ1-2; abundance: NA; d_gene: NA; v_gene: TRBV24-1; CDR3aa: CATSATQGTNLYGYTF; CDR3nt: TGTGCCACCAGTGCTACTCAGGGTACCAACCTCTATGGCTACACCTTC
j_gene: TRBJ1-2; abundance: NA; d_gene: TRBD1; v_gene: TRBV6-2/TRBV6-3; CDR3aa: CASSYVRGGVDYGYTF; CDR3nt: TGTGCCAGCAGTTACGTCCGAGGGGGCGTCGACTATGGCTACACCTTC
j_gene: TRBJ1-2; abundance: NA; d_gene: TRBD1; v_gene: TRBV12-3/TRBV12-4; CDR3aa: CASSWTGGYGYTF; CDR3nt: TGTGCCAGCAGTTGGACAGGGGGCTATGGCTACACCTTC
j_gene: TRBJ1-4; abundance: NA; d_gene: NA; v_gene: TRBV6-2/TRBV6-3; CDR3aa: CASSYGGQPPTTNEKLFF; CDR3nt: TGTGCCAGCAGTTACGGAGGACAGCCCCCTACAACTAATGAAAAACTGTTTTTT
j_gene: TRBJ2-3; abundance: NA; d_gene: TRBD2; v_gene: TRBV7-2; CDR3aa: CASSPQSGRAPDTQYF; CDR3nt: TGTGCCAGCAGCCCGCAGAGCGGGAGGGCCCCGGATACGCAGTATTTT
j_gene: TRBJ2-7; abundance: NA; d_gene: NA; v_gene: TRBV4-1; CDR3aa: CASSQESAFNEQYF; CDR3nt: TGCGCCAGCAGCCAAGAGAGTGCATTCAACGAGCAGTACTTC
j_gene: TRBJ2-7; abundance: NA; d_gene: TRBD2; v_gene: TRBV4-2; CDR3aa: CASSPYAGGSTYEQYF; CDR3nt: TGTGCCAGCAGCCCCTACGCGGGGGGGTCGACCTACGAGCAGTACTTC
j_gene: TRBJ1-5; abundance: NA; d_gene: NA; v_gene: TRBV10-2; CDR3aa: CASSERRGHNQPQHF; CDR3nt: TGCGCCAGCAGTGAAAGGAGGGGCCACAATCAGCCCCAGCATTTT
j_gene: TRBJ1-3; abundance: NA; d_gene: TRBD1; v_gene: TRBV6-5; CDR3aa: CASSRDRDSGNTIYF; CDR3nt: TGTGCCAGCAGTAGGGACAGGGACTCTGGAAACACCATATATTTT
j_gene: TRBJ2-3; abundance: few; d_gene: NA; v_gene: TRBV11-2; CDR3aa: CASSPGGGGPTQYF; CDR3nt: TGTGCCAGCAGCCCTGGGGGGGGCGGCCCTACGCAGTATTTT
j_gene: TRBJ1-1; abundance: NA; d_gene: NA; v_gene: TRBV5-1; CDR3aa: CASSLGVGGTEAFF; CDR3nt: TGCGCCAGCAGCTTAGGGGTAGGCGGCACTGAAGCTTTCTTT
j_gene: TRBJ2-7; abundance: once; d_gene: NA; v_gene: TRBV11-2; CDR3aa: CASSLVADRPSYEQYF; CDR3nt: TGTGCCAGCAGCTTAGTTGCCGACAGACCCTCCTACGAGCAGTACTTC
j_gene: TRBJ1-6; abundance: NA; d_gene: TRBD1; v_gene: TRBV10-3; CDR3aa: CAISERTGGGSPLHF; CDR3nt: TGTGCCATCAGTGAGAGGACAGGGGGAGGTTCACCCCTCCACTTT
j_gene: TRBJ1-2; abundance: NA; d_gene: NA; v_gene: TRBV6-5; CDR3aa: CASTFTGYGGYTF; CDR3nt: TGTGCCAGCACCTTCACAGGATATGGGGGCTACACCTTC
j_gene: TRBJ1-5; abundance: NA; d_gene: TRBD1; v_gene: TRBV30; CDR3aa: CAWSVWAQGAQPQHF; CDR3nt: TGTGCCTGGAGTGTATGGGCCCAGGGGGCACAGCCCCAGCATTTT
j_gene: TRBJ2-1; abundance: NA; d_gene: TRBD2; v_gene: TRBV27; CDR3aa: CASSFQRLAGGTNEQFF; CDR3nt: TGTGCCAGCAGTTTCCAAAGACTAGCGGGAGGAACCAATGAGCAGTTCTTC
j_gene: TRBJ1-5; abundance: few; d_gene: TRBD1; v_gene: TRBV5-6; CDR3aa: CASSARQGGSNQPQHF; CDR3nt: TGTGCCAGCAGCGCCAGACAGGGTGGTAGCAATCAGCCCCAGCATTTT
j_gene: TRBJ2-7; abundance: NA; d_gene: NA; v_gene: TRBV11-2; CDR3aa: CASSLGWASSYEQYF; CDR3nt: TGTGCCAGCAGCTTAGGGTGGGCCAGCTCCTACGAGCAGTACTTC
j_gene: TRBJ1-1; abundance: few; d_gene: TRBD1; v_gene: TRBV30; CDR3aa: CAWSPRDRTFSTGFF; CDR3nt: TGTGCCTGGAGTCCCCGGGACAGGACGTTTTCGACGGGGTTCTTT
j_gene: TRBJ2-7; abundance: NA; d_gene: NA; v_gene: TRBV28; CDR3aa: CASSFRSEQYF; CDR3nt: TGTGCCAGCAGTTTTAGGAGTGAGCAGTACTTC
j_gene: TRBJ1-1; abundance: NA; d_gene: NA; v_gene: TRBV2; CDR3aa: CASTEQGLTEAFF; CDR3nt: TGTGCCAGCACTGAACAGGGTCTCACTGAAGCTTTCTTT
j_gene: TRBJ1-2; abundance: NA; d_gene: TRBD1; v_gene: TRBV6-5; CDR3aa: CASSSGGLANYGYTF; CDR3nt: TGTGCCAGCAGTTCAGGGGGCCTAGCTAACTATGGCTACACCTTC
j_gene: TRBJ2-1; abundance: few; d_gene: NA; v_gene: TRBV19; CDR3aa: CASSIAGANNEQFF; CDR3nt: TGTGCCAGTAGTATAGCGGGAGCCAACAATGAGCAGTTCTTC
j_gene: TRBJ1-4; abundance: NA; d_gene: NA; v_gene: TRBV19; CDR3aa: CASSSPGGNEKLFF; CDR3nt: TGTGCCAGCTCGTCCCCGGGGGGTAATGAAAAACTGTTTTTT
j_gene: TRBJ1-1; abundance: NA; d_gene: TRBD1; v_gene: TRBV5-1; CDR3aa: CASSLGQGWHTEAFF; CDR3nt: TGCGCCAGCAGCCTAGGACAGGGGTGGCACACTGAAGCTTTCTTT
j_gene: TRBJ1-2; abundance: NA; d_gene: NA; v_gene: TRBV5-8; CDR3aa: CASSLRRGNGYTF; CDR3nt: TGTGCCAGCAGCTTGCGCAGGGGTAATGGCTACACCTTC
j_gene: TRBJ2-7; abundance: NA; d_gene: TRBD2; v_gene: TRBV7-3; CDR3aa: CASSSPTSGRTRSSYEQYF; CDR3nt: TGTGCCAGCAGCTCACCTACTAGCGGGAGGACAAGGAGCTCCTACGAGCAGTACTTC
j_gene: TRBJ1-2; abundance: NA; d_gene: TRBD1; v_gene: TRBV19; CDR3aa: CASVRQGENYGYTF; CDR3nt: TGTGCCAGTGTACGACAGGGTGAGAACTATGGCTACACCTTC